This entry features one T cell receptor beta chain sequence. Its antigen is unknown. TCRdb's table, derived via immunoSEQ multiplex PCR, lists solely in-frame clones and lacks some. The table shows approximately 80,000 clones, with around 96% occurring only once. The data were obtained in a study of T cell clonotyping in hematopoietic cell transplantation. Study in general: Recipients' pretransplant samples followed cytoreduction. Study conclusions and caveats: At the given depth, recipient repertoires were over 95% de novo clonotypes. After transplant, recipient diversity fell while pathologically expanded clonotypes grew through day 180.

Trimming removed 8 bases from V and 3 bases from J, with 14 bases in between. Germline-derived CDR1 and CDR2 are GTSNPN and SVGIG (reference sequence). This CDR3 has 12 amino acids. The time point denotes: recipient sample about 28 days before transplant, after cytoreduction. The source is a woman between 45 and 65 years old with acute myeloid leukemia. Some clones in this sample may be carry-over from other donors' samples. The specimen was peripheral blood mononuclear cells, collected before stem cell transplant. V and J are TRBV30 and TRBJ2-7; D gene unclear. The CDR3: CARRKGSYEQYF. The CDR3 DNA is TGTGCCCGACGTAAGGGAAGCTACGAGCAGTACTTC.